The clone carrying this T cell receptor beta chain was observed once. Its antigen remains unidentified. The CDR3 totals 16 residues. Germline V gene lookup returns CDR1 LNHNV and CDR2 YYDKDF (reference sequence). With 4 bases clipped from V and 0 bases from J, the junction kept 2 bases outside the gene matches. This entry belongs to a study of T cells in Graves' hyperthyroidism and ophthalmopathy. TCR beta CDR3 sequences were amplified from RNA transcripts. The study used the HTBI primer set for a first-round RT-PCR of the TCR CDR3. TCRdb reanalysed the multiplex PCR reads using MiXCR and keeps one entry per CDR3 protein. The profile shows approximately 610,000 distinct CDR3 sequences, 16% of them singletons. The study's findings and limits: Classification by a 13 V-J model distinguished ophthalmopathy from stable hyperthyroidism.

The diagnoses drew upon clinical symptoms, serum thyroxine and TRAb, thyroid ultrasound and orbital computed tomography. The receptor's source is a woman younger than 30 with Graves' hyperthyroidism. The chain links TRBV15 to TRBJ2-2, with TRBD2 matching 10 bases. Sequenced: blood. The CDR3 region is CATSKGLATNTGELFF. The CDR3 region has the DNA TGTGCCACCAGCAAGGGACTAGCGACGAACACCGGGGAGCTGTTTTTT.